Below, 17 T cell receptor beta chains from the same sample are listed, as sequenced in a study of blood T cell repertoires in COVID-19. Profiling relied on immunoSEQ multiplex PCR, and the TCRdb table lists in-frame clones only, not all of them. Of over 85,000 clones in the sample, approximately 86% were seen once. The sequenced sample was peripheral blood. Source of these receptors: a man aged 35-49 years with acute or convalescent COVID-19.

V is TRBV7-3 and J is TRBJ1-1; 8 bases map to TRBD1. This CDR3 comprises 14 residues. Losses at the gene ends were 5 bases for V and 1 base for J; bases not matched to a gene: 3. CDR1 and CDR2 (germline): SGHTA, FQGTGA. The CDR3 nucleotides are TGTGCCAGCAGCCTGACAGGGGCGAACACTGAAGCTTTCTTT. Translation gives CASSLTGANTEAFF.

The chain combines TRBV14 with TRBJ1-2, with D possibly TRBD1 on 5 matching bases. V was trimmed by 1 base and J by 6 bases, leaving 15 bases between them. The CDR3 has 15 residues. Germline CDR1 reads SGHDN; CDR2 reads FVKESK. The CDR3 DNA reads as TGTGCCAGCAGCCAAGTCCGTCAGGGTCTGGATGGCTACACCTTC. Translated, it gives CASSQVRQGLDGYTF.

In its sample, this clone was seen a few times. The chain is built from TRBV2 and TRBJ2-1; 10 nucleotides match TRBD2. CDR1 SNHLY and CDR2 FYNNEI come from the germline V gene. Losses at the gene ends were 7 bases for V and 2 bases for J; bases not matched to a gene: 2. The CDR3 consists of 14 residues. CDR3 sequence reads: CASIGTSAYNEQFF. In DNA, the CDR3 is TGTGCCAGCATCGGGACTAGCGCCTACAATGAGCAGTTCTTC.

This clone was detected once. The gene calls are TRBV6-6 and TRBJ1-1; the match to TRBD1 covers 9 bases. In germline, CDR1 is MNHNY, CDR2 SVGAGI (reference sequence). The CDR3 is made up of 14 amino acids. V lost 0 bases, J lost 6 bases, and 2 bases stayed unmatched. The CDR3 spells CASSYSTGGAEAFF. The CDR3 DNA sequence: TGTGCCAGCAGTTACTCTACAGGGGGCGCTGAAGCTTTCTTT.

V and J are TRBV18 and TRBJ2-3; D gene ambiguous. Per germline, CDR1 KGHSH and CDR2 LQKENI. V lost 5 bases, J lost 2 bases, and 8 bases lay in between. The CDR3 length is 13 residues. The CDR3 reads CASSLALTDTQYF. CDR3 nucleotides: TGTGCCAGCTCATTAGCCCTCACAGATACGCAGTATTTT. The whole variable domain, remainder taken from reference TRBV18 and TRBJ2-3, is NAGVMQNPRHLVRRRGQEARLRCSPMKGHSHVYWYRQLPEEGLKFMVYLQKENIIDESGMPKERFSAEFPKEGPSILRIQQVVRGDSAAYFCASSLALTDTQYFGPGTRLTVL.

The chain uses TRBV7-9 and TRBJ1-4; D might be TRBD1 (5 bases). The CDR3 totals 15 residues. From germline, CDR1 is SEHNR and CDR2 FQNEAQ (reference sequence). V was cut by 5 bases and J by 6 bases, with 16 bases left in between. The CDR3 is CASSASGTDDEKLFF. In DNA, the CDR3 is TGTGCCAGCAGCGCCTCCGGGACTGATGATGAAAAACTGTTTTTT.

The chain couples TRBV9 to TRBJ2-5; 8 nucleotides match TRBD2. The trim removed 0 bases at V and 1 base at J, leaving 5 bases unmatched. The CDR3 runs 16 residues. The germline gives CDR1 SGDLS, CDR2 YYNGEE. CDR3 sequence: CASSVAVTSGQETQYF. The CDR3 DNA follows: TGTGCCAGCAGCGTAGCAGTTACTAGCGGCCAAGAGACCCAGTACTTC. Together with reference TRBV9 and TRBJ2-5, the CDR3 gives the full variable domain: DSGVTQTPKHLITATGQRVTLRCSPRSGDLSVYWYQQSLDQGLQFLIQYYNGEERAKGNILERFSAQQFPDLHSELNLSSLELGDSALYFCASSVAVTSGQETQYFGPGTRLLVL.

In DNA form, the CDR3 reads TGTGCCAGCAGGGGAGGACAGGGTTTCTACAATGAGCAGTTCTTC. Translated: CASRGGQGFYNEQFF. The chain couples TRBV11-2 to TRBJ2-1, with TRBD1 identical over 8 bases. This CDR3 contains 15 residues. V gave up 6 bases and J gave up 3 bases; unmatched junction bases: 7. Germline V gene data show CDR1 as SGHAT and CDR2 as FQNNGV.

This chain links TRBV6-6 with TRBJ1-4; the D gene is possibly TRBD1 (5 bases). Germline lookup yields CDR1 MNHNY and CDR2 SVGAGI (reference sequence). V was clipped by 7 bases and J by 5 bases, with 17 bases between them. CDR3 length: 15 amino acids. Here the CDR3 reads CASTEAGRGNEKLFF. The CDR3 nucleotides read TGTGCCAGCACCGAGGCGGGGCGGGGGAATGAAAAACTGTTTTTT.

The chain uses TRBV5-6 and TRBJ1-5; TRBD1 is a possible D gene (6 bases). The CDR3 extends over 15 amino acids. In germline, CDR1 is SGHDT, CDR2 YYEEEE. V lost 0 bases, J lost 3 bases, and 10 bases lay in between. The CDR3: CASSLGQAFNQPQHF. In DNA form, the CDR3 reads TGTGCCAGCAGCTTGGGACAGGCTTTCAATCAGCCCCAGCATTTT.

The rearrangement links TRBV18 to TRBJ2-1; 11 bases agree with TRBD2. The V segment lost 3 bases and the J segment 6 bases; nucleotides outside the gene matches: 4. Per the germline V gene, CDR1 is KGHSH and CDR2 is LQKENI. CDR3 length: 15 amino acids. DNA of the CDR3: TGTGCCAGCTCACCGCTAGCGGGGGGCATCAATGAGCAGTTCTTC. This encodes CASSPLAGGINEQFF.

The CDR3 spells CASSPPGQGTGELFF. The CDR3 nucleotides are TGTGCCAGCAGTCCGCCGGGACAGGGCACCGGGGAGCTGTTTTTT. This sequence joins TRBV28 and TRBJ2-2; 9 bases agree with TRBD1. The CDR3 sequence is 15 residues long. The junction had 5 bases not matched to a gene; V was cut back by 5 bases and J by 4 bases. Germline V gene lookup returns CDR1 MDHEN and CDR2 SYDVKM.

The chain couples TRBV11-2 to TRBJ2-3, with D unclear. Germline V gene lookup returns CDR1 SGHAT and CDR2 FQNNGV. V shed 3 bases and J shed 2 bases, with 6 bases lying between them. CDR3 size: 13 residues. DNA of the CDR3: TGTGCCAGCAGCTTGGCCTTCACAGATACGCAGTATTTT. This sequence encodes CASSLAFTDTQYF.

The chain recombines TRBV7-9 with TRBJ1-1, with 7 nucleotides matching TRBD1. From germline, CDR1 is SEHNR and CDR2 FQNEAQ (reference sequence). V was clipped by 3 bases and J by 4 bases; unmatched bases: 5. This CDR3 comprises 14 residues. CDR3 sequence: CASSLLAGGTEAFF. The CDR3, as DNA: TGTGCCAGCAGCTTGTTGGCAGGGGGCACTGAAGCTTTCTTT. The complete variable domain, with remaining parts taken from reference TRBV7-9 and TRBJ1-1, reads DTGVSQNPRHKITKRGQNVTFRCDPISEHNRLYWYRQTLGQGPEFLTYFQNEAQLEKSRLLSDRFSAERPKGSFSTLEIQRTEQGDSAMYLCASSLLAGGTEAFFGQGTRLTVV.

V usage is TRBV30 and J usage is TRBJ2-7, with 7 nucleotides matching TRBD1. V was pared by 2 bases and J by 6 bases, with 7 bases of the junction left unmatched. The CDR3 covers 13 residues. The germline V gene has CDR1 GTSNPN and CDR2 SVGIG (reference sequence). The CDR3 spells CAWSLQGMGEQYF. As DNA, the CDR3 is TGTGCCTGGAGTTTACAGGGGATGGGCGAGCAGTACTTC.

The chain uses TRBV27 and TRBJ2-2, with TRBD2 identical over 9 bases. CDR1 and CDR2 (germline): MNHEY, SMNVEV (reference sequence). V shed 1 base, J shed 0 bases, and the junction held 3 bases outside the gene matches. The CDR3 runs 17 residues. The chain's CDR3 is CASSLFASGANTGELFF. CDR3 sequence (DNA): TGTGCCAGCAGTTTATTTGCTAGCGGGGCGAACACCGGGGAGCTGTTTTTT.

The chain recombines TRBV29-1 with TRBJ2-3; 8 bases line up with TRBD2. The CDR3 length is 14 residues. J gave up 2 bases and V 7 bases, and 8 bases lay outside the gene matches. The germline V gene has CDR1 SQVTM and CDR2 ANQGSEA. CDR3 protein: CSATIAGSTDTQYF. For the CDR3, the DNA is TGCAGCGCAACCATAGCGGGGTCCACAGATACGCAGTATTTT.